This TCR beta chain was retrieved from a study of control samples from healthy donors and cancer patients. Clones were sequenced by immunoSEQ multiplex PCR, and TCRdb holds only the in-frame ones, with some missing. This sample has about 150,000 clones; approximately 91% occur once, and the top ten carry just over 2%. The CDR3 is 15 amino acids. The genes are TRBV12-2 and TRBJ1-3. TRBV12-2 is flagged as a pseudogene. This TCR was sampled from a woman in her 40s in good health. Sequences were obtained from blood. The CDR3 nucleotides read TGTGCAAGTCGCTTCGGCCAAGACGCTGGAAACACCATATATTTT. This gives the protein CASRFGQDAGNTIYF.